One and the same sample provided the 24 T cell receptor beta chains below, sequenced in a study of T cells in localized non-small cell lung cancer. The repertoire was sequenced with immunoSEQ multiplex PCR; TCRdb's copy has only in-frame clones and lacks some. The data hold about 64,000 clones, with about four fifths observed a single time. Sequenced material: PBMCs, taken before any cancer treatment. The receptors come from a man aged 35-75 years with stage II lung adenocarcinoma.

The chain combines TRBV4-3 with TRBJ2-2; 7 bases align to TRBD1. Losses at the gene ends were 0 bases for V and 11 bases for J; bases not matched to a gene: 9. Germline V gene sequence: CDR1 LGHNA, CDR2 YSLEER. This CDR3 spans 15 amino acids. CDR3 DNA: TGCGCCAGCAGCCAAGAACTTACAGGGGTTCGTGAGCTGTTTTTT. This sequence encodes CASSQELTGVRELFF.

CDR3 sequence: CAISESIQGGEKLFF. The CDR3 nucleotides are TGTGCCATCAGTGAGTCGATTCAGGGTGGTGAAAAACTGTTTTTT. The chain couples TRBV10-3 to TRBJ1-4, with a weak D call TRBD1 (5 bases). The CDR3 contains 15 residues. V lost 0 bases and J lost 7, with 12 bases in between. Germline V gene sequence: CDR1 ENHRY, CDR2 SYGVKD.

The V call is TRBV4-2, the J call TRBJ2-5; D possibly uses TRBD1 or TRBD2 (5 bases each). The CDR3 consists of 14 residues. Per germline, CDR1 LGHNA and CDR2 YNFKEQ. The V gene lost 1 base and the J gene lost 5 bases, with 11 bases spanning the gap. The CDR3 nucleotides read TGTGCCAGCAGCCAAGGAGGGACCTCGGAGACCCAGTACTTC. This gives the protein CASSQGGTSETQYF.

The chain uses TRBV4-3 and TRBJ2-1; TRBD2 matches 12 bases. V lost 5 bases and J lost 12; bases outside the gene matches: 11. The CDR3 is 15 amino acids. From germline, CDR1 is LGHNA and CDR2 YSLEER. The CDR3 DNA is TGCGCCAGCAGCTTGGAGACTAGCGGGAGTAGGTGGCAGTTCTTC. It is translated as CASSLETSGSRWQFF.

The gene calls are TRBV7-6 and TRBJ2-1, with D possibly matching TRBD1 (6 bases). Germline CDR1 reads SGHVS; CDR2 reads FNYEAQ. This CDR3 comprises 15 residues. Deletions cut 5 bases from V and 3 bases from J, with 14 bases between. CDR3 protein: CASSLGGSYYNEQFF. CDR3 nucleotides: TGTGCCAGCAGCCTTGGGGGCTCTTACTACAATGAGCAGTTCTTC.

The count of this clone is one. The chain couples TRBV7-9 to TRBJ2-1, with D possibly matching TRBD1 (5 bases). Germline V gene data show CDR1 as SEHNR and CDR2 as FQNEAQ (reference sequence). CDR3 length: 10 amino acids. CDR3 sequence: CAVRGNEQFF. The CDR3, as DNA: TGTGCTGTAAGGGGCAATGAGCAGTTCTTC.

V usage is TRBV14 and J usage is TRBJ2-1, with 7 bases matching TRBD2. This CDR3 contains 16 residues. CDR1 is SGHDN, CDR2 FVKESK, per germline. V was pared by 4 bases and J by 0 bases, with 6 bases of the junction left unmatched. CDR3 amino acids: CASSLSGATSYNEQFF. CDR3 in DNA: TGTGCCAGCAGCCTGAGCGGGGCCACCTCCTACAATGAGCAGTTCTTC.

The chain links TRBV6-5 to TRBJ2-7; D call uncertain. CDR1 is MNHEY and CDR2 is SVGAGI in the germline V gene. CDR3 length: 13 amino acids. The V end was cut by 7 bases, the J end by 4 bases, with 14 bases between. CDR3 residues: CASTSPITYEQYF. DNA for the CDR3: TGTGCCAGCACTTCCCCCATCACATACGAGCAGTACTTC.

This chain connects TRBV30 to TRBJ1-3; a weak D match, TRBD1 (6 bases). V shed 5 bases and J shed 0 bases, with 14 bases lying between them. Germline-derived CDR1 and CDR2 are GTSNPN and SVGIG (reference sequence). This CDR3 is 15 amino acids long. CDR3 DNA: TGTGCCTGGGCCACAGGGTCCAGCTCTGGAAACACCATATATTTT. Translated, it gives CAWATGSSSGNTIYF. Combining the CDR3 with reference TRBV30 and TRBJ1-3 gives the whole variable domain SQTIHQWPATLVQPVGSPLSLECTVEGTSNPNLYWYRQAAGRGLQLLFYSVGIGQISSEVPQNLSASRPQDRQFILSSKKLLLSDSGFYLCAWATGSSSGNTIYFGEGSWLTVV.

The table lists this clone with a few counts. The chain's CDR3 is CASSPTTYTGTMNYEQYF. In DNA form, the CDR3 reads TGTGCCAGCAGCCCTACTACTTACACCGGGACGATGAACTACGAGCAGTACTTC. The chain links TRBV14 to TRBJ2-7; either TRBD1 or TRBD2 may fit D (5 bases each). Germline CDR1 is SGHDN and CDR2 is FVKESK. This CDR3 contains 18 residues. Between the trimmed V and J ends, which lost 4 bases and 3 bases, there was a span of 25 bases. Filled out from reference TRBV14 and TRBJ2-7, the complete variable domain reads EAGVTQFPSHSVIEKGQTVTLRCDPISGHDNLYWYRRVMGKEIKFLLHFVKESKQDESGMPNNRFLAERTGGTYSTLKVQPAELEDSGVYFCASSPTTYTGTMNYEQYFGPGTRLTVT.

This clone appeared once. The chain couples TRBV2 to TRBJ2-5; D remains ambiguous. Germline assignment: CDR1 SNHLY and CDR2 FYNNEI. Trimming left V 10 bases short and J 4 bases short, with 13 bases between. This CDR3 is 12 amino acids long. The CDR3 region has the DNA TGTGCCATTTTGATCGTTTCAGAGACCCAGTACTTC. It yields the protein CAILIVSETQYF.

This chain links TRBV7-9 with TRBJ1-5, with D tentatively TRBD1 (6 bases). Between the trimmed V and J ends, which lost 3 bases and 4 bases, there was a span of 19 bases. Germline loops: CDR1 SEHNR, CDR2 FQNEAQ (reference sequence). The CDR3 is 17 amino acids. The CDR3 loop is CASSFIDQGRGNQPQHF. The DNA for the CDR3 is TGTGCCAGCAGCTTTATAGATCAAGGAAGGGGGAATCAGCCCCAGCATTTT. The entire variable domain, with the rest obtained from reference TRBV7-9 and TRBJ1-5, is as follows: DTGVSQNPRHKITKRGQNVTFRCDPISEHNRLYWYRQTLGQGPEFLTYFQNEAQLEKSRLLSDRFSAERPKGSFSTLEIQRTEQGDSAMYLCASSFIDQGRGNQPQHFGDGTRLSIL.

The chain carries TRBV7-8 and TRBJ2-3; 13 bases are shared with TRBD2. Per the germline V gene, CDR1 is SGHVS and CDR2 is FQNEAQ. V lost 5 bases and J lost 6; bases outside the gene matches: 8. The CDR3 covers 16 residues. In DNA, the CDR3 is TGTGCCAGCAGCCCTGGGACTAGCGGGAACTCGGATACGCAGTATTTT. It is translated as CASSPGTSGNSDTQYF.

The V call is TRBV11-3, the J call TRBJ2-4; 8 nucleotides align to TRBD1. The CDR3 contains 16 residues. Germline V gives CDR1 SGHNT, CDR2 YENEEA. V dropped 1 base and J dropped 3; count of bases not matched to a gene: 5. The CDR3: CASSLGVGTGKNIQYF. The CDR3 coding sequence is TGTGCCAGCAGCTTAGGGGTTGGGACAGGCAAAAACATTCAGTACTTC. Based on the CDR3 plus reference TRBV11-3 and TRBJ2-4, the full variable domain is EAGVVQSPRYKIIEKKQPVAFWCNPISGHNTLYWYLQNLGQGPELLIRYENEEAVDDSQLPKDRFSAERLKGVDSTLKIQPAELGDSAVYLCASSLGVGTGKNIQYFGAGTRLSVL.

This chain uses TRBV19 with TRBJ1-5; unclear D gene. Between the trimmed V and J ends, which lost 5 bases and 5 bases, there was a span of 10 bases. Germline V lookup: CDR1 LNHDA, CDR2 SQIVND (reference sequence). The CDR3 is 13 residues long. The CDR3 DNA is TGTGCCAGTAGTCGGGAGAGAGATCAGCCCCAGCATTTT. It is translated as CASSRERDQPQHF.

J is TRBJ2-1 and V is TRBV29-1; tentatively, D is TRBD2 (5 bases). Trimming removed 7 bases from V and 13 bases from J, with 20 bases in between. The CDR3 is made up of 12 amino acids. CDR1 is SQVTM and CDR2 is ANQGSEA in the germline V gene. CDR3 nucleotides: TGCAGCGGGATTAAACGGGATACCGAACAGTTCTTC. Its translation is CSGIKRDTEQFF.

The chain joins TRBV25-1 to TRBJ1-1; 7 bases align to TRBD1. The CDR3 is made up of 15 amino acids. V lost 2 bases, J lost 0 bases, and 3 bases stayed unmatched. Germline V lookup: CDR1 MGHDK, CDR2 SYGVNS. CDR3 bases: TGTGCCAGCAGTGAACTCGGGACAGTGAACACTGAAGCTTTCTTT. It codes for CASSELGTVNTEAFF.

The V call is TRBV4-1, the J call TRBJ2-1, with TRBD2 matching over 11 bases. The J segment lost 10 bases and the V segment lost 4 bases, leaving 15 bases of the junction unmatched. The CDR3 is made up of 17 amino acids. In germline, CDR1 is MGHRA, CDR2 YSYEKL. In nucleotides, the CDR3 is TGCGCCAGCAGCCCCAGGACTAGCGGGCCCTCTCGAGGGGAGCAGTTCTTC. Translated: CASSPRTSGPSRGEQFF.

The J gene is TRBJ2-1, the V gene TRBV9; no clear D. V was cut by 0 bases and J by 0 bases, with 4 bases left in between. There are 14 residues in the CDR3. Germline loops: CDR1 SGDLS, CDR2 YYNGEE. Written as DNA, the CDR3 is TGTGCCAGCAGCGTAGGTTACTCCTACAATGAGCAGTTCTTC. It specifies CASSVGYSYNEQFF.

V gene TRBV7-9 combines with J gene TRBJ1-1; D gene unclear. Trimming took 1 base from V and 10 from J, leaving 10 bases between them. The CDR3 is made up of 12 amino acids. Germline assignment: CDR1 SEHNR and CDR2 FQNEAQ (reference sequence). Here the CDR3 reads CASSLEPSIAFF. The CDR3 bases are TGTGCCAGCAGCTTAGAACCCTCGATAGCTTTCTTT.

This clone appeared once. This chain connects TRBV30 to TRBJ1-2, with 9 bases that match TRBD1. The CDR3 is 13 residues long. With V trimmed by 3 bases and J by 4 bases, 3 bases remained unmatched. CDR1 and CDR2 from the germline V gene are GTSNPN and SVGIG (reference sequence). The CDR3 region has the DNA TGTGCCTGGAGCACGACAGGGGGCTATGGCTACACCTTC. Protein: CAWSTTGGYGYTF.

This chain uses TRBV5-4 with TRBJ1-2; maybe TRBD1 (5 bases). The CDR3 covers 15 residues. Looked up from germline, CDR1 is SGHNT and CDR2 is YYREEE (reference sequence). V lost 0 bases, J lost 0 bases, and 9 bases lay in between. The CDR3: CASSLGQNANYGYTF. In DNA, the CDR3 is TGTGCCAGCAGCTTGGGACAGAATGCTAACTATGGCTACACCTTC.

By sample share, this clone is medium-sized (0.01 to 0.1%). J is TRBJ2-1 and V is TRBV9; 9 bases are shared with TRBD2. This CDR3 is 13 amino acids long. The germline V gene has CDR1 SGDLS and CDR2 YYNGEE. With 3 bases clipped from V and 8 bases from J, the junction kept 3 bases outside the gene matches. In DNA, the CDR3 is TGTGCCAGCAGCGGGACTAGCGTGTATGAGCAGTTCTTC. It specifies CASSGTSVYEQFF. The variable domain in full, with the rest retrieved from reference TRBV9 and TRBJ2-1, is DSGVTQTPKHLITATGQRVTLRCSPRSGDLSVYWYQQSLDQGLQFLIQYYNGEERAKGNILERFSAQQFPDLHSELNLSSLELGDSALYFCASSGTSVYEQFFGPGTRLTVL.

The V call is TRBV12-5, the J call TRBJ2-7; D might be TRBD2 (5 bases). V was cut by 6 bases and J by 5 bases, with 20 bases left in between. Germline CDR1 is LGHNT and CDR2 is FRNRAP. The CDR3 is made up of 15 amino acids. This CDR3 reads CASGSDLRDKNEQYF. The CDR3 DNA follows: TGTGCTAGTGGCTCAGACTTGAGGGATAAGAACGAGCAGTACTTC.